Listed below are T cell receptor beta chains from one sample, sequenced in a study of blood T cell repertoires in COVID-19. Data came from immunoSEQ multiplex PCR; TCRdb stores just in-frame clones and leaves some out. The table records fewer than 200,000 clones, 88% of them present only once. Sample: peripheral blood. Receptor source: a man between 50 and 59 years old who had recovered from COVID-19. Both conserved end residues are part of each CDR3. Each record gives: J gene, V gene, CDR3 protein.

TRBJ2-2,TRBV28,CASSPPRGRETGELFF
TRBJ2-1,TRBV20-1,CSARALLEQFF
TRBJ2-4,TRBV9,CASSAGTGEVQYF
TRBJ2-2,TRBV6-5,CASRSGTGELFF
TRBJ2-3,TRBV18,CASYSQRGRETTDTQYF
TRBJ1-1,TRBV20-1,CSAPRNTEAFF
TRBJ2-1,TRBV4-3,CASSQEGTINNEQFF
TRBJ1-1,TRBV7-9,CASSWGQGYTEAFF
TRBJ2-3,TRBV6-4,CASSSGQGAADTQYF
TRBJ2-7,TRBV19,CASGLAGVYEQYF
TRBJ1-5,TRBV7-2,CASSSPGRSQPQHF
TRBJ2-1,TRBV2,CASSSRLAGGYYYNEQFF
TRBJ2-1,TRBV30,CAYGTGTASYNEQFF
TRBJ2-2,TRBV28,CASSKLDRGYTGELFF
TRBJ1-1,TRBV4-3,CASSQGQGANTEAFF
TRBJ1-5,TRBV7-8,CASRATGSQPQHF
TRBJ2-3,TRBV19,CASGRVEDTQYF